The 23 T cell receptor beta chains reported below all come from one sample, sequenced in a study of PD-1 blockade in classical Hodgkin lymphoma. Using immunoSEQ multiplex PCR, the repertoire was profiled, and TCRdb retains in-frame clones only, with some absent. The profile shows 25,000 to 35,000 clones, approximately 70% of them singletons. Time point noted: cycle 4 day 1 (C4D1), after about 6 weeks of nivolumab. Brentuximab vedotin exposure varied, and every patient relapsed after autologous stem cell transplantation. Sequenced here: peripheral blood mononuclear cells (PBMCs), sampled before the fourth cycle of nivolumab. The source is a human donor with classical Hodgkin lymphoma.

This rearrangement joins TRBV9 to TRBJ1-2, with D uncertain. The V gene lost 0 bases and the J gene lost 4 bases, with 13 bases spanning the gap. The CDR3 runs 15 residues. CDR1 and CDR2 from the germline V gene are SGDLS and YYNGEE. The CDR3 spells CASSVEGGPRYGYTF. The CDR3 DNA sequence: TGTGCCAGCAGCGTAGAAGGAGGTCCCCGCTATGGCTACACCTTC. The whole variable domain, remainder taken from reference TRBV9 and TRBJ1-2, is DSGVTQTPKHLITATGQRVTLRCSPRSGDLSVYWYQQSLDQGLQFLIQYYNGEERAKGNILERFSAQQFPDLHSELNLSSLELGDSALYFCASSVEGGPRYGYTFGSGTRLTVV.

The genes are TRBV6-5 and TRBJ1-1; D unclear. The CDR3 sequence is 11 residues long. V was cut by 4 bases and J by 8 bases, with 8 bases left in between. Germline V gene sequence: CDR1 MNHEY, CDR2 SVGAGI. CDR3 sequence (DNA): TGTGCCAGCAGTTGGGGAGGGGAAGCTTTCTTT. Protein sequence: CASSWGGEAFF.

The V call is TRBV6-5, the J call TRBJ2-4; D possibly corresponds to TRBD1 (6 bases). The CDR3 is 15 residues long. Trimming left V 6 bases short and J 4 bases short, with 16 bases between. Germline loops: CDR1 MNHEY, CDR2 SVGAGI. The DNA for the CDR3 is TGTGCCAGCAGCCTCGGGACATGGGTGAAAAACATTCAGTACTTC. Translated, it gives CASSLGTWVKNIQYF.

This clone was detected a few times. The chain has TRBV7-9 and TRBJ2-7; 7 positions match TRBD2. With V trimmed by 9 bases and J by 5 bases, 16 bases remained unmatched. Germline loops: CDR1 SEHNR, CDR2 FQNEAQ (reference sequence). The CDR3 spans 15 residues. The CDR3 loop is CASPPLASGTHEQYF. In DNA form, the CDR3 reads TGTGCCAGTCCCCCCTTGGCTAGCGGTACCCACGAGCAGTACTTC.

This clone has more than one count but fewer than ten. The J gene is TRBJ2-7, the V gene TRBV10-3; 7 bases are shared with TRBD1. V was pared by 10 bases and J by 6 bases, with 15 bases of the junction left unmatched. Looked up from germline, CDR1 is ENHRY and CDR2 is SYGVKD. The CDR3 covers 14 residues. CDR3: CATGDRDRVGEQYF. The DNA for the CDR3 is TGTGCCACAGGAGACAGGGATAGAGTAGGCGAGCAGTACTTC.

This clone was detected once. This chain uses TRBV27 with TRBJ2-5, with TRBD2 as a possible D gene (6 bases). The J call could be wrong; TRBJ2-7 is a better fit for the DNA end. The germline V gene has CDR1 MNHEY and CDR2 SMNVEV (reference sequence). The CDR3 loop spans 12 amino acids. CDR3 sequence reads: CASSLGGYEQYF. CDR3 coding DNA: TGTGCCAGCAGTTTAGGGGGGTACGAGCAGTACTTC.

J is TRBJ1-1 and V is TRBV6-6; D is uncertain. The CDR3 spans 13 residues. The V end was cut by 6 bases, the J end by 1 base, with 9 bases between. Looked up from germline, CDR1 is MNHNY and CDR2 is SVGAGI (reference sequence). CDR3 region: CASSLPQNTEAFF. The CDR3 coding sequence is TGTGCCAGCAGCCTCCCTCAGAACACTGAAGCTTTCTTT.

The chain joins TRBV10-3 to TRBJ2-7, with 9 bases that match TRBD1. This CDR3 has 14 residues. V was pared by 6 bases and J by 7 bases, with 10 bases of the junction left unmatched. Germline V gives CDR1 ENHRY, CDR2 SYGVKD. CDR3 residues: CAIRMGQGEGEQYF. The CDR3 nucleotides are TGTGCCATCAGGATGGGACAGGGTGAGGGGGAGCAGTACTTC.

This clone has only one observation. The rearrangement links TRBV5-4 to TRBJ2-3; 8 bases map to TRBD1. CDR3 size: 14 residues. Germline trimming cut 5 bases from V and 0 bases from J; bases unmatched to any gene: 2. Looked up from germline, CDR1 is SGHNT and CDR2 is YYREEE (reference sequence). The CDR3 DNA sequence: TGTGCCAGCAGGAACAGGGGGAGCACAGATACGCAGTATTTT. It encodes CASRNRGSTDTQYF. Based on the CDR3 plus reference TRBV5-4 and TRBJ2-3, the full variable domain is ETGVTQSPTHLIKTRGQQVTLRCSSQSGHNTVSWYQQALGQGPQFIFQYYREEENGRGNFPPRFSGLQFPNYSSELNVNALELDDSALYLCASRNRGSTDTQYFGPGTRLTVL.

The rearrangement uses TRBV7-6 and TRBJ2-5; D gene unclear. This CDR3 is built from 13 residues. Germline V gives CDR1 SGHVS, CDR2 FNYEAQ. Trimming stripped 4 bases from V and 6 bases from J, with 12 bases between. The CDR3, as DNA: TGTGCCAGCAGCTCCCCCCTTGTACAGACCCAGTACTTC. Its protein is CASSSPLVQTQYF.

This chain connects TRBV5-6 to TRBJ2-7, with D unclear. This CDR3 spans 11 amino acids. V was trimmed by 0 bases and J by 7 bases, leaving 5 bases between them. Germline V CDR1 and CDR2: SGHDT, YYEEEE. CDR3 DNA: TGTGCCAGCAGCTTGGCCCGGGAGCAGTACTTC. Its protein product is CASSLAREQYF.

This clone was detected a few times. This chain joins TRBV9 and TRBJ2-7; 8 bases fit TRBD2. The germline gives CDR1 SGDLS, CDR2 YYNGEE. The CDR3 covers 13 residues. The junction had 5 bases not matched to a gene; V was cut back by 4 bases and J by 5 bases. The CDR3 region is CASSTGGANEQYF. For the CDR3, the DNA is TGTGCCAGCAGCACCGGGGGGGCGAACGAGCAGTACTTC.

The V call is TRBV6-6, the J call TRBJ1-1, with 7 bases aligning to TRBD1. CDR1 is MNHNY and CDR2 is SVGAGI in the germline V gene (reference sequence). The CDR3 has 16 residues. V shed 6 bases and J 1 base; nucleotides not matched to a gene: 11. The CDR3 nucleotides read TGTGCCAGCAGATCCTGGACAGGAGGAACGAACACTGAAGCTTTCTTT. Its protein product is CASRSWTGGTNTEAFF.

The chain recombines TRBV7-9 with TRBJ2-2; D is undetermined. From germline, CDR1 is SEHNR and CDR2 FQNEAQ (reference sequence). Trimming removed 5 bases from V and 0 bases from J, with 7 bases in between. The CDR3 loop spans 14 amino acids. CDR3 region: CASSRPSNTGELFF. CDR3 nucleotide sequence: TGTGCCAGCAGCCGGCCTTCGAACACCGGGGAGCTGTTTTTT.

This rearrangement joins TRBV27 to TRBJ1-5, with 8 bases fitting TRBD1. CDR1 MNHEY and CDR2 SMNVEV come from the germline V gene (reference sequence). V was clipped by 3 bases and J by 3 bases; unmatched bases: 1. CDR3 size: 14 residues. The CDR3 loop reads CASSFQGANQPQHF. The CDR3 bases are TGTGCCAGCAGTTTTCAGGGGGCCAATCAGCCCCAGCATTTT.

This chain links TRBV9 with TRBJ2-7; 7 nucleotides match TRBD1. From germline, CDR1 is SGDLS and CDR2 YYNGEE. V lost 0 bases to trimming and J lost 4 bases; unmatched junction nucleotides: 4. The CDR3 totals 14 residues. CDR3 residues: CASSVGGRGYEQYF. The CDR3 DNA is TGTGCCAGCAGCGTAGGGGGCAGGGGGTACGAGCAGTACTTC.

The chain employs TRBV4-1 and TRBJ1-2; D uncertain. V was trimmed by 0 bases and J by 8 bases, leaving 16 bases between them. Germline V gives CDR1 MGHRA, CDR2 YSYEKL. This CDR3 contains 15 residues. The CDR3 spells CASSQELFPGQGYTF. CDR3 DNA: TGCGCCAGCAGCCAAGAACTTTTTCCCGGGCAAGGCTACACCTTC.

The chain employs TRBV6-6 and TRBJ2-7; D not certain. Per the germline V gene, CDR1 is MNHNY and CDR2 is SVGAGI (reference sequence). The ends were cut back, 8 bases at V and 12 bases at J, with 11 bases in the middle. This CDR3 contains 9 residues. The chain's CDR3 is CASGHWGYF. In DNA form, the CDR3 reads TGTGCCAGCGGCCATTGGGGGTACTTC.

The sample holds a few counts of this clone. The chain carries TRBV28 and TRBJ2-1; D is unresolved. V lost 1 base and J 4 bases, leaving 8 bases between the germline ends. This CDR3 region has 14 residues. In germline, CDR1 is MDHEN, CDR2 SYDVKM. The CDR3 here is CASSLFDGYNEQFF. CDR3 DNA: TGTGCCAGCAGTTTATTTGATGGATACAATGAGCAGTTCTTC.

The chain combines TRBV6-5 with TRBJ1-1, with 7 bases identical to TRBD1. V dropped 2 bases and J dropped 7; count of bases not matched to a gene: 7. CDR3 size: 14 residues. The germline V gene encodes CDR1 MNHEY and CDR2 SVGAGI. CDR3 DNA: TGTGCCAGCAGTTACCGACAGGGCCGACTTGAAGCTTTCTTT. It translates to CASSYRQGRLEAFF.

This clone was counted once. The chain uses TRBV7-6 and TRBJ2-1, with 7 bases identical to TRBD1. Germline V gene lookup returns CDR1 SGHVS and CDR2 FNYEAQ. With 5 bases clipped from V and 1 base from J, the junction kept 5 bases outside the gene matches. This CDR3 is 15 amino acids long. Here the CDR3 DNA reads TGTGCCAGCAGCGACCGACAGGGTTCCTACAATGAGCAGTTCTTC. This sequence encodes CASSDRQGSYNEQFF.

The V and J genes are TRBV7-3 and TRBJ2-3, with D hard to call. Germline V lookup: CDR1 SGHTA, CDR2 FQGTGA. The ends were cut back, 5 bases at V and 7 bases at J, with 10 bases in the middle. CDR3 size: 12 residues. Here the CDR3 DNA reads TGTGCCAGCAGCCCGGAGCCCTATACGCAGTATTTT. Protein product: CASSPEPYTQYF. Full variable domain (remainder filled in from reference TRBV7-3 and TRBJ2-3): GAGVSQTPSNKVTEKGKYVELRCDPISGHTALYWYRQSLGQGPEFLIYFQGTGAADDSGLPNDRFFAVRPEGSVSTLKIQRTERGDSAVYLCASSPEPYTQYFGPGTRLTVL.

This clone has more than one count but fewer than ten. CDR3 sequence: CASSLAGHFMNTEAFF. The CDR3 nucleotides read TGTGCCAGCAGTTTAGCCGGACACTTTATGAACACTGAAGCTTTCTTT. The rearrangement links TRBV27 to TRBJ1-1; D possibly corresponds to TRBD1 (5 bases). Germline loops: CDR1 MNHEY, CDR2 SMNVEV (reference sequence). V was clipped by 2 bases and J by 0 bases, with 13 bases between them. The CDR3 has 16 residues.